This is a list of T cell receptor beta chains from one sample in a study of blood T cell repertoires in COVID-19. Sequencing used immunoSEQ multiplex PCR; TCRdb keeps in-frame clones, though not all of them. The sample shows 330,000 or so clones, roughly 89% of them seen only once. Sequenced input: peripheral blood. These receptors all stem from a man aged 25 to 45 with COVID-19, enrolled during active disease. Each CDR3 is given with its conserved first and last residue. D genes are given only for firm matches. Not all rows give a size; the values are once, few, many and, for expanded clones, a class.

>.|TRBJ2-7|.|TRBV7-9|14
CASSFGTSEWEQYF
TGTGCCAGCAGCTTCGGGACATCAGAATGGGAGCAGTACTTC
>.|TRBJ1-1|.|TRBV19|15
CASSMYGGRNTEAFF
TGTGCCAGTAGTATGTACGGGGGGAGGAACACTGAAGCTTTCTTT
>.|TRBJ1-3|.|TRBV29-1|14
CSVVSWEAGNTIYF
TGCAGCGTTGTTAGCTGGGAGGCTGGAAACACCATATATTTT
>TRBD1|TRBJ2-3|.|TRBV23-1|21
CASSQSEDRGKPKASTDTQYF
TGCGCCAGCAGTCAATCGGAGGACAGGGGAAAACCGAAGGCGAGCACAGATACGCAGTATTTT
>TRBD1|TRBJ1-2|.|TRBV18|16
CASSGPGTGGNYGYTF
TGTGCCAGCTCCGGCCCCGGGACAGGGGGCAACTATGGCTACACCTTC
>TRBD1|TRBJ1-2|.|TRBV6-2/TRBV6-3|15
CASRPLTGGNYGYTF
TGTGCCAGCAGACCTTTGACAGGGGGGAATTATGGCTACACCTTC
>TRBD1|TRBJ2-1|.|TRBV6-5|14
CASGPGGLYNEQFF
TGTGCCAGTGGGCCAGGGGGCCTTTACAATGAGCAGTTCTTC
>TRBD2|TRBJ2-2|.|TRBV27|17
CASSLYPGLADEGELFF
TGTGCCAGCAGTTTATACCCCGGACTAGCGGACGAGGGGGAGCTGTTTTTT
>TRBD2|TRBJ2-1|.|TRBV27|15
CASSFQASGGLEQFF
TGTGCCAGCAGTTTTCAGGCTAGCGGGGGACTCGAGCAGTTCTTC
>TRBD1|TRBJ1-1|.|TRBV11-2|14
CASSWGQGVTEAFF
TGTGCCAGCAGCTGGGGACAGGGGGTGACTGAAGCTTTCTTT
>.|TRBJ1-6|few|TRBV5-6|14
CASSFLSLNSPLHF
TGTGCCAGCAGCTTCCTCTCCCTAAATTCACCCCTCCACTTT
>.|TRBJ1-4|.|TRBV30|14
CAWNIRGTGEKLFF
TGTGCCTGGAATATCAGGGGAACTGGGGAAAAACTGTTTTTT
>TRBD1|TRBJ1-5|.|TRBV28|15
CASSLAGGVSQPQHF
TGTGCCAGCAGTTTGGCAGGGGGCGTCAGTCAGCCCCAGCATTTT
>TRBD1|TRBJ2-4|.|TRBV11-3|14
CASSLGTGENIQYF
TGTGCCAGCAGCTTAGGGACAGGGGAAAACATTCAGTACTTC
>.|TRBJ2-7|.|TRBV4-1|16
CASSRGLKEPPYEQYF
TGCGCCAGCAGCCGGGGCCTTAAGGAGCCCCCCTACGAGCAGTACTTC
>.|TRBJ2-3|many|TRBV6-5|15
CATVPGQPSTDTQYF
TGTGCCACCGTACCGGGACAACCTAGCACAGATACGCAGTATTTT
>.|TRBJ1-1|.|TRBV15|12
CATSRSFTEAFF
TGTGCCACCAGCAGATCTTTCACTGAAGCTTTCTTT
>.|TRBJ1-3|.|TRBV18|15
CASSPPGGPGNTIYF
TGTGCCAGCTCACCACCGGGGGGACCTGGAAACACCATATATTTT
>.|TRBJ2-7|.|TRBV24-1|14
CATSDTLASYEQYF
TGTGCCACCAGTGATACCCTAGCTTCCTACGAGCAGTACTTC
>.|TRBJ2-5|.|TRBV21-1|15
CASSKIGRGRETQYF
TGTGCCAGCAGCAAAATAGGCAGGGGGCGAGAGACCCAGTACTTC
>.|TRBJ1-2|.|TRBV5-1|15
CASRSQGVLGYGYTF
TGCGCCAGCAGATCCCAGGGTGTGCTGGGCTATGGCTACACCTTC
>TRBD2|TRBJ2-1|.|TRBV7-9|15
CASSSPSGSYNEQFF
TGTGCCAGCAGCTCCCCTAGCGGGAGTTACAATGAGCAGTTCTTC
>TRBD1|TRBJ2-1|.|TRBV4-2|14
CASSGTGGLNEQFF
TGTGCCAGTTCCGGGACAGGGGGCCTCAATGAGCAGTTCTTC
>.|TRBJ2-3|.|TRBV19|17
CASSMVWGGGSADTQYF
TGTGCCAGTAGTATGGTCTGGGGCGGGGGCAGCGCAGATACGCAGTATTTT
>.|TRBJ1-2|.|TRBV18|15
CASSPGQGLDYGYTF
TGTGCCAGCTCACCAGGGCAGGGGCTGGACTATGGCTACACCTTC
>.|TRBJ1-1|.|TRBV5-6|12
CASSSQQGVAFF
TGTGCCAGCAGCTCGCAACAGGGAGTAGCTTTCTTT
>.|TRBJ2-7|.|TRBV28|11
CASSSNYEQYF
TGTGCCAGCAGTTCAAACTACGAGCAGTACTTC
>.|TRBJ1-5|once|TRBV24-1|23
CATSDFPILRPPRSRGKNQPQHF
TGTGCCACCAGTGATTTTCCGATCTTGAGGCCTCCTCGATCCAGGGGCAAAAATCAGCCCCAGCATTTT
>.|TRBJ2-3|once|TRBV27|20
CASSPIPRWRQLTRTDTQYF
TGTGCCAGCAGCCCCATTCCCCGTTGGAGACAGCTAACTCGCACAGATACGCAGTATTTT
>TRBD1|TRBJ1-1|.|TRBV29-1|14
CSVEVMTGGTEAFF
TGCAGCGTTGAAGTTATGACAGGGGGGACTGAAGCTTTCTTT
>TRBD2|TRBJ2-2|.|TRBV19|17
CASSIVSGRFSAGELFF
TGTGCCAGTAGTATAGTTAGCGGGAGATTCTCGGCCGGGGAGCTGTTTTTT
>TRBD1|TRBJ1-6|.|TRBV5-1|16
CASSPGQGSYNSPLHF
TGCGCCAGCAGCCCTGGACAGGGGTCCTATAATTCACCCCTCCACTTT
>TRBD1|TRBJ1-5|few|TRBV6-1|16
CASSGMGQDSNQPQHF
TGTGCCAGCAGTGGTATGGGACAGGATAGCAATCAGCCCCAGCATTTT
>.|TRBJ2-7|.|TRBV29-1|11
CSVVGAYEQYF
TGCAGCGTTGTAGGGGCCTACGAGCAGTACTTC
>TRBD1|TRBJ2-7|.|TRBV28|15
CASNVPGQGSYEQYF
TGTGCCAGCAACGTCCCGGGACAGGGAAGCTACGAGCAGTACTTC
>TRBD2|TRBJ2-7|.|TRBV19|15
CASSMRRGATYEQYF
TGTGCCAGTAGTATGAGGCGGGGGGCAACCTACGAGCAGTACTTC
>TRBD1|TRBJ2-3|.|TRBV5-4|13
CASRRTGGNTQYF
TGTGCCAGCAGACGGACAGGGGGCAATACGCAGTATTTT
>TRBD1|TRBJ2-1|.|TRBV7-8|15
CASSYDRDSYNEQFF
TGTGCCAGCAGTTATGACAGGGACTCCTACAATGAGCAGTTCTTC
>TRBD1|TRBJ2-2|.|TRBV5-1|16
CASSSLGTANTGELFF
TGCGCCAGCAGCTCACTCGGGACAGCGAACACCGGGGAGCTGTTTTTT
>TRBD1|TRBJ2-2|.|TRBV7-6|18
CASSSLPSGGLSTGELFF
TGTGCCAGCAGCTCTCTTCCTTCAGGGGGCTTGAGCACCGGGGAGCTGTTTTTT
>.|TRBJ2-7|.|TRBV14|11
CASSPAYEQYF
TGTGCCAGCAGCCCGGCCTACGAGCAGTACTTC
>TRBD2|TRBJ2-1|.|TRBV29-1|18
CSVQRNKRGGGSYNEQFF
TGCAGCGTTCAGCGCAACAAGAGAGGCGGGGGTTCCTACAATGAGCAGTTCTTC
>TRBD2|TRBJ2-3|.|TRBV4-3|16
CASSQVGAGITDTQYF
TGCGCCAGCAGCCAAGTCGGAGCGGGGATCACAGATACGCAGTATTTT
>TRBD1|TRBJ2-1|.|TRBV20-1|14
CSASSGTGMHEQFF
TGCAGTGCTAGTTCAGGGACAGGGATGCATGAGCAGTTCTTC
>TRBD1|TRBJ1-5|once|TRBV19|17
CASSIDRPGQPYQPQHF
TGTGCCAGTAGTATAGATAGGCCGGGACAGCCTTATCAGCCCCAGCATTTT
>TRBD1|TRBJ2-1|.|TRBV18|12
CASSPGTEEQFF
TGTGCCAGCTCACCGGGGACAGAGGAGCAGTTCTTC
>TRBD1|TRBJ1-6|.|TRBV7-9|16
CASSLLPQGALSPLHF
TGTGCCAGCAGCCTTCTACCCCAGGGGGCACTTTCACCCCTCCACTTT
>.|TRBJ1-1|.|TRBV6-5|16
CASSYESGGAGTEAFF
TGTGCCAGCAGTTACGAATCGGGGGGAGCTGGCACTGAAGCTTTCTTT
>TRBD2|TRBJ2-3|.|TRBV2|15
CASNPGGSVRDTQYF
TGTGCCAGCAACCCGGGGGGATCGGTGAGAGATACGCAGTATTTT
>.|TRBJ2-5|.|TRBV4-3|14
CASSQVLGPETQYF
TGCGCCAGCAGCCAAGTGCTGGGCCCGGAGACCCAGTACTTC
>TRBD2|TRBJ2-1|.|TRBV7-8|17
CASSLEGLAGEWNEQFF
TGTGCCAGCAGCTTAGAGGGTTTAGCGGGGGAATGGAATGAGCAGTTCTTC
>TRBD1|TRBJ1-2|.|TRBV7-3|14
CASSLGQGASGYTF
TGTGCCAGCAGCTTAGGACAGGGGGCATCTGGCTACACCTTC
>TRBD1|TRBJ1-1|.|TRBV9|14
CASSPRTGNTEAFF
TGTGCCAGCAGCCCGAGGACAGGGAACACTGAAGCTTTCTTT
>TRBD1|TRBJ1-6|.|TRBV5-4|16
CASSSGTGYHYSPLHF
TGTGCCAGCAGCTCCGGGACAGGGTATCATTATTCACCCCTCCACTTT
>TRBD1|TRBJ2-7|.|TRBV9|13
CASSPQGAYEQYF
TGTGCCAGCAGCCCGCAGGGGGCCTACGAGCAGTACTTC
>.|TRBJ1-2|few|TRBV6-5|14
CASSDGGTIYGYTF
TGTGCCAGCAGCGACGGAGGGACCATCTATGGCTACACCTTC
>.|TRBJ1-2|.|TRBV2|13
CASSDRDYYGYTF
TGTGCCAGCAGTGACAGGGACTACTATGGCTACACCTTC
>.|TRBJ2-7|.|TRBV2|14
CASSSEGTSYEQYF
TGTGCCAGCAGTTCTGAGGGAACCTCCTACGAGCAGTACTTC
>.|TRBJ1-1|.|TRBV29-1|11
CSVHKNTEAFF
TGCAGCGTCCACAAGAACACTGAAGCTTTCTTT
>TRBD2|TRBJ2-7|.|TRBV9|14
CASSISGRGYEQYF
TGTGCCAGCAGCATTAGCGGGAGGGGGTACGAGCAGTACTTC